This T cell receptor (beta chain) was obtained from a study of T cell repertoires in cytomegalovirus infection. As for the study in general: CMV infection plus the matching HLA type was flagged by public TCR beta signatures. Study-level points and caveats: Ex vivo, HLA-C-restricted CMV-specific TCR beta clonotypes prevailed over the rest of the response. Adding up the frequency of public TCR beta families identified people who carried CMV plus the relevant HLA.

This clonotype was observed a few times. As yet, its antigen is unknown. The CDR3 is 15 amino acids. Germline loops: CDR1 LGHNA, CDR2 YSLEER. Trimming cost V 3 bases and J 4 bases, with 13 bases left between them. TCRdb itself ran the reads through MiXCR, one entry per CDR3 protein. In the table there are roughly 180,000 distinct CDR3 sequences, 28% of which are singletons. The clonotype was recovered from a human donor in good health (CMV status not recorded). Some clones in this sample may be carry-over from other donors' samples. The chain employs TRBV4-3 and TRBJ2-1, with D perhaps TRBD2 (5 bases). Sample: PBMCs. CDR3 nucleotide sequence: TGCGCCAGCAGCCAGGCCGGGATTTTTTACAATGAGCAGTTCTTC. This codes for CASSQAGIFYNEQFF.